This entry features one T cell receptor beta chain sequence. These data belong to a study of T-cell memory formation after mild COVID-19. Study-wide context: TCR clustering was largely donor specific.

CDR1 is SEHNR and CDR2 is FQNEAQ in the germline V gene (reference sequence). This CDR3 region has 15 residues. V gave up 5 bases and J gave up 7 bases; unmatched junction bases: 9. TCRdb independently ran MiXCR on the 5' RACE reads; one entry per CDR3 protein. The sample has roughly 600,000 distinct CDR3 sequences; roughly 18% are singletons. This rearrangement joins TRBV7-9 to TRBJ1-4, with 8 nucleotides matching TRBD1. The sequence came from an adult woman who had mild COVID-19 (a few samples of this study predate the infection). Cell type and time point are not known. The source material was PBMCs or a T cell subset sorted from them (not recorded which). The CDR3 here is CASSLGQGGGEKLFF. DNA of the CDR3: TGTGCCAGCAGCCTCGGACAGGGTGGAGGTGAAAAACTGTTTTTT.